The clone carrying this T cell receptor (beta chain) was seen a handful of times. The antigen is not known. V was pared by 7 bases and J by 0 bases, with 25 bases between. The germline CDR1 and CDR2 sequences are SQVTM and ANQGSEA. The CDR3 is made up of 17 amino acids. This entry belongs to a study of T cells in Graves' hyperthyroidism and ophthalmopathy. Study observations and caveats: Blood also showed most of the thyroid clonotypes that were expanded above 0.001.

Ophthalmopathy patients had Clinical Activity Score at least 3, NOSPECS grade at least 4, duration under 3 months. TCR beta CDR3 regions were amplified from RNA transcripts. The TCR CDR3 first-round RT-PCR relied on the HTBI primer set. TCRdb re-called the multiplex PCR reads through MiXCR, storing one row per CDR3 protein. The table has around 530,000 distinct CDR3 sequences, 17% seen once. The J gene is TRBJ2-7, the V gene TRBV29-1; D perhaps matches TRBD1 (6 bases). The sample was blood. The TCR comes from a woman between 18 and 30 years old with Graves' ophthalmopathy. CDR3 in DNA: TGCAGCGGCGACAACCCACCAACAGGGATGAGCTCCTACGAGCAGTACTTC. Protein sequence: CSGDNPPTGMSSYEQYF.